The 22 T cell receptor beta chains in this list originate from one sample, sequenced in a study of T-cell memory formation after mild COVID-19. TCRdb itself ran the 5' RACE reads through MiXCR, one entry per CDR3 protein. Found here are roughly 310,000 distinct CDR3 sequences, 15% of them singletons; the top ten hold 20% to 25%. Sequenced sample: PBMCs or a T cell subset sorted from them (not recorded which). The receptors originated from a man aged 18 to 35 who had mild COVID-19 (a few samples of this study predate the infection). Cell type and time point are not known.

This clonotype appeared a few times. The CDR3 DNA sequence: TGCAGTGCTAGAGGGGTCACCGGGGAGCTGTTTTTT. Translating it yields CSARGVTGELFF. The chain couples TRBV20-1 to TRBJ2-2, with no clear D. V was shortened by 1 base and J by 4 bases, with 4 bases between the two germline ends. Looked up from germline, CDR1 is DFQATT and CDR2 is SNEGSKA (reference sequence). This CDR3 contains 12 residues.

This clonotype was detected a few times. The CDR3 spells CASSHSVRGGTDTQYF. The CDR3 DNA follows: TGTGCCAGCAGCCACTCGGTACGCGGGGGCACAGATACGCAGTATTTT. The rearrangement links TRBV3-1 to TRBJ2-3; possible D gene TRBD2, 6 bases. V lost 3 bases and J 1 base, leaving 14 bases between the germline ends. The CDR3 consists of 16 residues. Per germline, CDR1 LGHDT and CDR2 YNNKEL (reference sequence).

This clonotype showed up just a few times. Compared with germline, one end of the junction differs, possibly owing to a read error. The CDR3 DNA reads as TGCAGTGCTCGAGACCCGGGGGACTCTGGAAACACCATATATTTT. This translates into CSARDPGDSGNTIYF. This rearrangement joins TRBV20-1 to TRBJ1-3, with D tentatively TRBD1 (5 bases). This CDR3 has 15 residues. Germline CDR1 DFQATT, CDR2 SNEGSKA (reference sequence).

The V call is TRBV29-1, the J call TRBJ2-7; 7 bases are a match to TRBD1. Germline assignment: CDR1 SQVTM and CDR2 ANQGSEA. The trim removed 8 bases at V and 5 bases at J, leaving 6 bases unmatched. The CDR3 covers 11 residues. CDR3 sequence reads: CSFSTGNEQYF. CDR3 bases: TGCAGCTTTTCGACAGGGAACGAGCAGTACTTC.

The chain carries TRBV12-3 or TRBV12-4 and TRBJ1-5; D not resolved. V lost 5 bases to trimming and J lost 2 bases, with 13 bases between them. The CDR3 runs to 15 residues. The CDR3 loop is CASSPGSRGNQPQHF. The DNA of the CDR3 is TGTGCCAGCAGTCCCGGGTCCCGGGGCAATCAGCCCCAGCATTTT.

This chain connects TRBV6-2 or TRBV6-3 to TRBJ1-2; D is ambiguous. Germline assignment: CDR1 MNHEY and CDR2 SVGEGT. The CDR3 runs to 15 residues. V lost 6 bases to trimming and J lost 6 bases, with 20 bases between them. The CDR3 DNA reads TGTGCCAGCAGCCCGCGGGGTGACGGGAAGAATGGCTACACCTTC. Its translation: CASSPRGDGKNGYTF.

This clonotype was recorded at least ten times. The J gene is TRBJ2-7, the V gene TRBV4-3, with a weak D call TRBD1 (6 bases). Trimming stripped 0 bases from V and 3 bases from J, with 9 bases between. Looked up from germline, CDR1 is LGHNA and CDR2 is YSLEER. This CDR3 comprises 14 residues. The CDR3 region has the DNA TGCGCCAGCAGCCAAGACTACAGGGACTACGAGCAGTACTTC. It yields the protein CASSQDYRDYEQYF.

This clonotype was seen more than once but under ten times. V and J are TRBV20-1 and TRBJ2-5; TRBD2 aligns across 7 bases. Germline CDR1 DFQATT, CDR2 SNEGSKA (reference sequence). V lost 5 bases and J lost 1; bases outside the gene matches: 10. The CDR3 consists of 15 residues. The CDR3 bases are TGCAGTGCTCCTGAGGGGTCTAGCGGCCAAGAGACCCAGTACTTC. Amino acids: CSAPEGSSGQETQYF.

This clonotype was counted between two and nine times. V gene TRBV7-2 combines with J gene TRBJ2-3; TRBD2 matches at 14 bases. Germline assignment: CDR1 SGHTA and CDR2 FQGNSA. J was trimmed by 4 bases and V by 4 bases; bases with no gene match: 4. The length of the CDR3 is 16 residues. CDR3 DNA sequence: TGTGCCAGCAGCTCGCGACTAGCGGGGGGGCCAGATACGCAGTATTTT. Translated: CASSSRLAGGPDTQYF.

The V call is TRBV4-2, the J call TRBJ2-3, with D maybe TRBD1 (6 bases). The CDR3 totals 16 residues. The ends were cut back, 1 base at V and 2 bases at J, with 13 bases in the middle. Germline V gives CDR1 LGHNA, CDR2 YNFKEQ. The CDR3 reads CASSQASGTSTDTQYF. The CDR3 bases are TGTGCCAGCAGCCAAGCCTCCGGGACATCCACAGATACGCAGTATTTT.

The chain uses TRBV28 and TRBJ2-7, with D tentatively TRBD1 (5 bases). CDR1 and CDR2 from the germline V gene are MDHEN and SYDVKM. V lost 3 bases to trimming and J lost 4 bases, with 16 bases between them. This CDR3 contains 15 residues. The CDR3 region is CASSFSRAFSYEQYV. As DNA, the CDR3 is TGTGCCAGCAGTTTCTCCAGGGCGTTCAGTTACGAGCAGTACGTC.

This clonotype has more than one count but fewer than ten. The chain joins TRBV5-1 to TRBJ2-7, with 7 bases fitting TRBD1. CDR1 is SGHRS, CDR2 YFSETQ, per germline. The CDR3 runs 13 residues. V dropped 6 bases and J dropped 4; count of bases not matched to a gene: 7. As DNA, the CDR3 is TGCGCCAGCACCCTAGACAGGGAATACGAGCAGTACGTC. Its protein is CASTLDREYEQYV.

The chain links TRBV6-1 to TRBJ2-2, with TRBD1 matching 8 bases. Trimming cost V 0 bases and J 6 bases; bases outside gene matches: 3. This CDR3 has 15 amino acids. Per the germline V gene, CDR1 is MNHNS and CDR2 is SASEGT. The CDR3 protein is CASSEALTGAGELFF. The CDR3 DNA is TGTGCCAGCAGTGAAGCGTTGACAGGGGCCGGGGAGCTGTTTTTT.

This clonotype turned up a few times. The CDR3 is CASTPAWQEFTDTQYF. CDR3 bases: TGTGCCAGCACCCCCGCGTGGCAGGAGTTCACAGATACGCAGTATTTT. The chain couples TRBV25-1 to TRBJ2-3; no reliable D call. Germline V CDR1 and CDR2: MGHDK, SYGVNS. The CDR3 contains 16 residues. The V and J ends lost 7 bases and 2 bases respectively, with 19 bases between them.

This clonotype was found a few times. V is TRBV7-2 and J is TRBJ1-2, with 9 bases that match TRBD1. CDR3 length: 14 amino acids. Germline assignment: CDR1 SGHTA and CDR2 FQGNSA. Germline trimming cut 4 bases from V and 8 bases from J; bases unmatched to any gene: 8. CDR3 bases: TGTGCCAGCAGCTCCGGGACAGGGCTGGGGGGCTACACCTTC. Protein sequence: CASSSGTGLGGYTF.

This clonotype has a handful of counts. This chain links TRBV7-8 with TRBJ2-7; 9 nucleotides match TRBD1. The trim removed 4 bases at V and 6 bases at J, leaving 4 bases unmatched. The germline V gene has CDR1 SGHVS and CDR2 FQNEAQ. This CDR3 has 13 residues. CDR3 nucleotide sequence: TGTGCCAGCAGCTCGACAGGGGGAGGCGAGCAGTACGTC. Amino acids: CASSSTGGGEQYV.

This chain joins TRBV4-1 and TRBJ1-1, with TRBD1 matching over 9 bases. J lost 5 bases, V lost 4 bases, and 5 bases had no gene match. The CDR3 extends over 14 amino acids. Per the germline V gene, CDR1 is MGHRA and CDR2 is YSYEKL. The CDR3 DNA reads as TGCGCCAGCAGCCTGGACAGGGGATTGACTGAAGCTTTCTTT. It encodes CASSLDRGLTEAFF.

This clonotype has more than one count but fewer than ten. This chain joins TRBV2 and TRBJ1-6; a weak D match, TRBD1 (5 bases). The CDR3 runs to 15 residues. The V and J ends lost 0 bases and 10 bases respectively, with 13 bases between them. The germline CDR1 and CDR2 sequences are SNHLY and FYNNEI. CDR3: CASSEAAQGASPLHF. For the CDR3, the DNA is TGTGCCAGCAGTGAAGCAGCCCAGGGAGCATCACCCCTCCACTTT.

J is TRBJ2-2 and V is TRBV5-5; weak D call: TRBD2 (5 bases). Trimming removed 4 bases at V and 7 bases at J, with 14 bases between. CDR3 size: 14 residues. Germline CDR1 is SGHKS and CDR2 is YYEKEE (reference sequence). In DNA form, the CDR3 reads TGTGCCAGCAGCCACGGACTCACACGCGGGGAGCTGTTTTTT. Its protein product is CASSHGLTRGELFF.

This clonotype showed up just a few times. The chain recombines TRBV29-1 with TRBJ2-2, with 7 positions matching TRBD1. V was clipped by 7 bases and J by 6 bases; unmatched bases: 5. Germline CDR1 reads SQVTM; CDR2 reads ANQGSEA. The CDR3 totals 12 residues. The CDR3 spells CSATTGPGELFF. The CDR3 DNA reads as TGCAGCGCCACGACAGGGCCCGGGGAGCTGTTTTTT.

In its sample, this clonotype was seen a few times. J is TRBJ2-7 and V is TRBV27, with D possibly matching TRBD1 (5 bases). CDR1 and CDR2 (germline): MNHEY, SMNVEV (reference sequence). With 5 bases removed from V and 0 bases from J, the gap between germline ends came to 14 bases. The CDR3 is 15 residues long. CDR3 protein: CASSPLDSASYEQYV. In DNA, the CDR3 is TGTGCCAGCAGTCCCCTCGACAGCGCCTCCTACGAGCAGTACGTC.

V and J are TRBV28 and TRBJ1-1, with a weak D call TRBD1 (5 bases). The V end lost 4 bases, the J end lost 3 bases, and 12 bases lay between the germline ends. CDR1 and CDR2 from the germline V gene are MDHEN and SYDVKM. The CDR3 loop spans 14 amino acids. The CDR3 spells CASSSYGRDTEAFF. For the CDR3, the DNA is TGTGCCAGCAGTTCCTACGGCAGGGACACTGAAGCTTTCTTT.